The 15 T cell receptor beta chains below were found in one sample sequenced in a study of shared clonotypes between healthy human individuals. Repertoires were generated with immunoSEQ multiplex PCR, while TCRdb's copy carries only in-frame clones and drops some. The data show over 400,000 clones, more than 65% seen once. Sequenced material: PBMCs. These receptors all come from a middle-aged woman in good health. Some clones in this sample may be carry-over from other donors' samples.

This chain uses TRBV4-1 with TRBJ2-2; 12 bases align to TRBD2. Per the germline V gene, CDR1 is MGHRA and CDR2 is YSYEKL. The ends lost 0 bases at V and 2 bases at J; junction bases unmatched: 10. The CDR3 spans 20 residues. The CDR3 DNA is TGCGCCAGCAGCCAAGAGAGGGGCGGACTAGCGGGATATAACACCGGGGAGCTGTTTTTT. Its translation: CASSQERGGLAGYNTGELFF.

The J gene is TRBJ2-5, the V gene TRBV4-1, with TRBD2 as a possible D gene (5 bases). Germline V gene lookup returns CDR1 MGHRA and CDR2 YSYEKL. Trimming removed 4 bases at V and 2 bases at J, with 8 bases between. The CDR3 totals 13 residues. The CDR3 DNA is TGCGCCAGCAGCCCGGGGATACAAGAGACCCAGTACTTC. The encoded protein is CASSPGIQETQYF.

This clone has only a few counts. This chain joins TRBV5-4 and TRBJ2-5; 13 nucleotides match TRBD2. With the DNA end fitting TRBJ2-7 better, the J assignment may be wrong. The CDR3 loop spans 16 amino acids. CDR1 SGHNT and CDR2 YYREEE come from the germline V gene (reference sequence). The CDR3 DNA follows: TGTGCCAGCAGCCCGGGCGGACTAGCGGGAGTCTACGAGCAGTACTTC. Its translation: CASSPGGLAGVYEQYF.

The genes are TRBV18 and TRBJ1-1; D gene unclear. V was clipped by 2 bases and J by 1 base, with 11 bases between them. Germline V gives CDR1 KGHSH, CDR2 LQKENI. This CDR3 spans 15 amino acids. The CDR3 loop reads CASSPVGLTNTEAFF. For the CDR3, the DNA is TGTGCCAGCTCACCAGTAGGACTGACGAACACTGAAGCTTTCTTT.

Points on this clone: A single base is all that separates this from a far larger clone, so a read error is likely. Other DNA sequences in the sample encode the same CDR3. The genes are TRBV28 and TRBJ1-2; 7 bases line up with TRBD1. Looked up from germline, CDR1 is MDHEN and CDR2 is SYDVKM. This CDR3 spans 14 amino acids. V was pared by 6 bases and J by 8 bases, with 12 bases of the junction left unmatched. CDR3: CASRTTGVRYGYTF. As DNA, the CDR3 is TGTGCCAGCAGAACTACAGGGGTCCGGTACGGCTACACCTTC.

This clone was found a few times. The chain has TRBV19 and TRBJ1-5; D unclear. CDR1 and CDR2 (germline): LNHDA, SQIVND (reference sequence). The V end lost 4 bases, the J end lost 2 bases, and 21 bases lay between the germline ends. The CDR3 is made up of 18 amino acids. The CDR3 DNA reads as TGTGCCAGTAGTACTCCCGGGCCACGAGGAAAGGGCAATCAGCCCCAGCATTTT. This translates into CASSTPGPRGKGNQPQHF.

J is TRBJ2-7 and V is TRBV6-1; D not certain. Trimming removed 0 bases from V and 3 bases from J, with 9 bases in between. Looked up from germline, CDR1 is MNHNS and CDR2 is SASEGT. The CDR3 has 14 amino acids. The CDR3 spells CASSEADGDYEQYF. The CDR3 DNA is TGTGCCAGCAGTGAAGCTGACGGAGACTACGAGCAGTACTTC.

Ten or more counts support this clone. The rearrangement joins TRBV5-1 to TRBJ2-1, with D maybe TRBD2 (6 bases). The CDR3 is made up of 16 amino acids. Between the trimmed V and J ends, which lost 1 base and 7 bases, there was a span of 18 bases. Germline V gene sequence: CDR1 SGHRS, CDR2 YFSETQ. Here the CDR3 reads CASSLWGELVVNEQFF. The CDR3 nucleotides are TGCGCCAGCAGCTTGTGGGGGGAGCTAGTAGTTAATGAGCAGTTCTTC.

The rearrangement joins TRBV29-1 to TRBJ2-3; TRBD2 aligns across 7 bases. Germline CDR1 and CDR2: SQVTM and ANQGSEA. V gave up 6 bases and J gave up 5 bases; unmatched junction bases: 11. CDR3 length equals 14 residues. As DNA, the CDR3 is TGCAGCGTGACCTTGGGGCGGGAGAAAGATACGCAGTATTTT. Protein: CSVTLGREKDTQYF.

V usage is TRBV19 and J usage is TRBJ1-1; weak D call: TRBD1 (5 bases). The germline CDR1 and CDR2 sequences are LNHDA and SQIVND (reference sequence). The CDR3 is 15 amino acids. The V end lost 4 bases, the J end lost 1 base, and 13 bases lay between the germline ends. DNA for the CDR3: TGTGCCAGTAGTACCAAAGGGGTGGGGAACACTGAAGCTTTCTTT. Amino acid sequence: CASSTKGVGNTEAFF.

This clone has a handful of counts. The rearrangement joins TRBV9 to TRBJ1-1; D perhaps matches TRBD1 (5 bases). V lost 3 bases and J lost 3, with 9 bases in between. CDR3 size: 13 residues. Germline values: CDR1 SGDLS, CDR2 YYNGEE. The CDR3 spells CASSGLGDTEAFF. CDR3 nucleotide sequence: TGTGCCAGCAGCGGGTTAGGGGACACTGAAGCTTTCTTT.

This chain links TRBV2 with TRBJ2-1, with D possibly being TRBD1 (6 bases). The CDR3 is 15 amino acids. Trimming cost V 6 bases and J 1 base, with 13 bases left between them. Germline CDR1 SNHLY, CDR2 FYNNEI. This CDR3 is CASSSDRNSYNEQFF. The CDR3 DNA follows: TGTGCCAGCAGCTCTGACAGGAATTCCTACAATGAGCAGTTCTTC.

For this clone: This sequence is one base from a far larger clone and is likely a read error. This chain links TRBV28 with TRBJ1-2; no clear D gene. This CDR3 region has 14 residues. The V gene's germline CDR1 is MDHEN and CDR2 SYDVKM. The CDR3 DNA reads as TGTGCCAGCACCTTGACACATCTTAACTATTGCTACACCTTC. Its translation is CASTLTHLNYCYTF.

V is TRBV9 and J is TRBJ2-1; D not certain. The length of the CDR3 is 12 residues. Germline assignment: CDR1 SGDLS and CDR2 YYNGEE. Trimming removed 0 bases at V and 9 bases at J, with 7 bases between. CDR3 region: CASSVGEFEQFF. The CDR3 DNA follows: TGTGCCAGCAGCGTAGGTGAGTTTGAGCAGTTCTTC.

The V gene is TRBV4-1, the J gene TRBJ2-3, with TRBD2 matching 14 bases. The V and J ends lost 5 bases and 0 bases, in that order; junction bases with no gene match: 7. Germline loops: CDR1 MGHRA, CDR2 YSYEKL. The CDR3 is 18 amino acids. CDR3 sequence reads: CASSFRTSGRSSTDTQYF. CDR3 bases: TGCGCCAGCAGCTTTCGGACTAGCGGGAGGTCTAGCACAGATACGCAGTATTTT.